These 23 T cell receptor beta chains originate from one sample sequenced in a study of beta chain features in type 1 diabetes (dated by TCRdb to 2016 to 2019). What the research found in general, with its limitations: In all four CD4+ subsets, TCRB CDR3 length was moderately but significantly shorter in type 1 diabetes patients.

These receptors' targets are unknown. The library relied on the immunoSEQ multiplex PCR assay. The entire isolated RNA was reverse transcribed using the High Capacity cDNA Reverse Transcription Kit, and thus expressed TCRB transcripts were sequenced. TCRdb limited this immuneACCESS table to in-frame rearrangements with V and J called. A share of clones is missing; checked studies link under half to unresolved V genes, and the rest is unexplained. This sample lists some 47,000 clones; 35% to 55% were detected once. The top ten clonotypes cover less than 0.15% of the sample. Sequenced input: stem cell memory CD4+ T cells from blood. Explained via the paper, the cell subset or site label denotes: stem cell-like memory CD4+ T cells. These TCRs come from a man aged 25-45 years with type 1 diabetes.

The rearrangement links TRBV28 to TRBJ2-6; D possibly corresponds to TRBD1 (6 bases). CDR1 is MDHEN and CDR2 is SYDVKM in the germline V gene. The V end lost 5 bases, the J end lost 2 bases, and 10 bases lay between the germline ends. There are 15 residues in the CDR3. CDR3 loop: CASSHRVPGANVLTF. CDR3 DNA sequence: TGTGCCAGCAGTCACAGGGTTCCTGGGGCCAACGTCCTGACTTTC.

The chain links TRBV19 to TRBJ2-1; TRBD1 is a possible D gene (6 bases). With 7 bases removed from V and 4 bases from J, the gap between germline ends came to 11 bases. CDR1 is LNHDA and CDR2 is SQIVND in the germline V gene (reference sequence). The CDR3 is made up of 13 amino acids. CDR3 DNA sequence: TGTGCCAGTATGGGGACAAATTACAATGAGCAGTTCTTC. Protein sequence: CASMGTNYNEQFF.

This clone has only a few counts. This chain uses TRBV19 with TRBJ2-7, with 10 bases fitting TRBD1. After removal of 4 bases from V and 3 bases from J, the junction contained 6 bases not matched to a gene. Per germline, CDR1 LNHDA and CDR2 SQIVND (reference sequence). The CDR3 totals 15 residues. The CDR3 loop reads CASSKVGQGLYEQYF. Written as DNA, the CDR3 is TGTGCCAGTAGTAAAGTGGGACAGGGGCTCTACGAGCAGTACTTC. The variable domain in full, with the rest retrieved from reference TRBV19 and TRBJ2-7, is DGGITQSPKYLFRKEGQNVTLSCEQNLNHDAMYWYRQDPGQGLRLIYYSQIVNDFQKGDIAEGYSVSREKKESFPLTVTSAQKNPTAFYLCASSKVGQGLYEQYFGPGTRLTVT.

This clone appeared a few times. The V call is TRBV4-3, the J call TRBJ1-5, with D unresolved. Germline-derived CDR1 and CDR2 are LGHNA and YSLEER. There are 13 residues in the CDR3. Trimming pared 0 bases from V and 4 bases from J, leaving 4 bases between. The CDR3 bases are TGCGCCAGCAGCCAAGATATAAATCAGCCCCAGCATTTT. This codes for CASSQDINQPQHF.

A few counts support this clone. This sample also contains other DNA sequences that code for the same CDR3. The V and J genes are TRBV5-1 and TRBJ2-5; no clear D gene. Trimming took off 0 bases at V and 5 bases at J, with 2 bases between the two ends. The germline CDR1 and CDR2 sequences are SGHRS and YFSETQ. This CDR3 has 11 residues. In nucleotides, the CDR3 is TGCGCCAGCAGCTTGGCTGAGACCCAGTACTTC. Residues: CASSLAETQYF.

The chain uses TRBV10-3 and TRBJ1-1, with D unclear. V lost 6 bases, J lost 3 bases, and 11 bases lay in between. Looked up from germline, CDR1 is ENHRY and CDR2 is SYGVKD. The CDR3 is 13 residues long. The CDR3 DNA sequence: TGTGCCATCAGGGAGGTAAGCGACACTGAAGCTTTCTTT. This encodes CAIREVSDTEAFF.

The CDR3 region is CASSQGREGPQQYF. The CDR3 nucleotides read TGTGCCAGCAGCCAAGGTCGGGAGGGCCCTCAGCAGTACTTC. V is TRBV7-9 and J is TRBJ2-7, with 8 bases fitting TRBD2. From germline, CDR1 is SEHNR and CDR2 FQNEAQ (reference sequence). The CDR3 runs to 14 residues. The V gene end was trimmed by 5 bases and the J gene end by 8 bases; junction bases not matched to a gene: 11.

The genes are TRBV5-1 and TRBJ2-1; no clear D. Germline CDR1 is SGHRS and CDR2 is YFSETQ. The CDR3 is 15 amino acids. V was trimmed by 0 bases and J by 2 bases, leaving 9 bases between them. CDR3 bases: TGCGCCAGCAGCTTGGTGGCGGAGCCCTACAATGAGCAGTTCTTC. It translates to CASSLVAEPYNEQFF.

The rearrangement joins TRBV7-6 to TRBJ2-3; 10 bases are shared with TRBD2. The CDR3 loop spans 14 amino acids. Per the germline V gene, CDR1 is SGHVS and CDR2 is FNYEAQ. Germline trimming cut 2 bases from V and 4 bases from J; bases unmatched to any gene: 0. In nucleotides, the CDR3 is TGTGCCAGCAGCTTACTAGCGGGAGCAGATACGCAGTATTTT. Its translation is CASSLLAGADTQYF.

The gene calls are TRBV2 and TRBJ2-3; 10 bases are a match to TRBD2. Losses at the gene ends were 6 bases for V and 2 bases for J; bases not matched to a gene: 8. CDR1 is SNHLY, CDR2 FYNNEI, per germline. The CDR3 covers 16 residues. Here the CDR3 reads CASRRSSGSNTDTQYF. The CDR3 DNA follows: TGTGCCAGCAGACGCTCTAGCGGGAGTAACACAGATACGCAGTATTTT.

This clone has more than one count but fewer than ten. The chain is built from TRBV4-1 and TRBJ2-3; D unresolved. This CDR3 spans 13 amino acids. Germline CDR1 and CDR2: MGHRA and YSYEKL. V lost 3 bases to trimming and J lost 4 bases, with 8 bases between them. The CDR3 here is CASSHPGSDTQYF. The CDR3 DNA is TGCGCCAGCAGCCATCCGGGTTCAGATACGCAGTATTTT.

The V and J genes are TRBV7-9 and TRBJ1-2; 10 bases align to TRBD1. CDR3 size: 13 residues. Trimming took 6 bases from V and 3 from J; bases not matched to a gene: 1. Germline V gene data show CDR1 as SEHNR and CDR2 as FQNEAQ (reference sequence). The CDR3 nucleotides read TGTGCCAGCAGTGGACAGGGGGACTATGGCTACACCTTC. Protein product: CASSGQGDYGYTF.

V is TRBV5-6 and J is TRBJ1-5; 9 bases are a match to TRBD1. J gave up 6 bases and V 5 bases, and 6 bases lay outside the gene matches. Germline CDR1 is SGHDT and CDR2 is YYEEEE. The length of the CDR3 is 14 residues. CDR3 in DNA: TGTGCCAGCAGTGCTACAGGGGGCGGTCAGCCCCAGCATTTT. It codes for CASSATGGGQPQHF.

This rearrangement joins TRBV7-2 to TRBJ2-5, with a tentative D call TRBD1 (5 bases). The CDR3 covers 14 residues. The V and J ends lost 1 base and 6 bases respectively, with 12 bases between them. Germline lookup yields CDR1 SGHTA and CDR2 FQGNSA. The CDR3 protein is CASSLGQGGKTQYF. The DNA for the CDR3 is TGTGCCAGCAGCTTAGGCCAGGGTGGGAAGACCCAGTACTTC.

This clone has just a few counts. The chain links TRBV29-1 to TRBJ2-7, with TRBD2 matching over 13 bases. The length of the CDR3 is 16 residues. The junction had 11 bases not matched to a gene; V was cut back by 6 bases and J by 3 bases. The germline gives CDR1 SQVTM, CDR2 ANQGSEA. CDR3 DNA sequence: TGCAGCGTCAGCCGCCCGACTAGCGGGAGGAACTACGAGCAGTACTTC. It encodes CSVSRPTSGRNYEQYF.

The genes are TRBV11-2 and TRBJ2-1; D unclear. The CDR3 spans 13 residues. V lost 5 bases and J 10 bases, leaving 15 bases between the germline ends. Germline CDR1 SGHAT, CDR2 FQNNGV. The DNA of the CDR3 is TGTGCCAGCAGCCCAAGTTTAGCATTCGAGCAGTTCTTC. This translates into CASSPSLAFEQFF.

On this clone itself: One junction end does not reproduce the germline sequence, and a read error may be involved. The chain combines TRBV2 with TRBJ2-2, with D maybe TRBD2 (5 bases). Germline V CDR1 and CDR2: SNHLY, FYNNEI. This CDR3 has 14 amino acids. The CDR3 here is CAGRPGGNTGELFF. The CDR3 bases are TGTGCCGGCAGACCCGGAGGTAACACCGGGGAGCTGTTTTTT.

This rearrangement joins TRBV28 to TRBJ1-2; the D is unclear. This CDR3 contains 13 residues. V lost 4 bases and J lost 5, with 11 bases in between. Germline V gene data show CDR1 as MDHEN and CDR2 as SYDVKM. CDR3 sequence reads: CASSSFSGYGYTF. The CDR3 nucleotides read TGTGCCAGCAGTTCCTTTTCGGGATATGGCTACACCTTC.

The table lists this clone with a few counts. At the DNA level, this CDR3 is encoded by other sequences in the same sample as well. The DNA for the CDR3 is TGCAGCGTTGCCTTGGCAGGGATAAACATTCAGTACTTC. As protein: CSVALAGINIQYF. The V and J genes are TRBV29-1 and TRBJ2-4; D possibly corresponds to TRBD1 (5 bases). The CDR3 is made up of 13 amino acids. V gave up 4 bases and J gave up 6 bases, with 13 bases separating them. Per germline, CDR1 SQVTM and CDR2 ANQGSEA.

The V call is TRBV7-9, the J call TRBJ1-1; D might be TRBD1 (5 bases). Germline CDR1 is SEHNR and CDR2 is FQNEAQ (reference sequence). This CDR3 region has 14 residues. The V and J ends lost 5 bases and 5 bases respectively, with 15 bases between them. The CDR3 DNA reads TGTGCCAGCAGCGCCGGGGGATTGAGGACTGAAGCTTTCTTT. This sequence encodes CASSAGGLRTEAFF.

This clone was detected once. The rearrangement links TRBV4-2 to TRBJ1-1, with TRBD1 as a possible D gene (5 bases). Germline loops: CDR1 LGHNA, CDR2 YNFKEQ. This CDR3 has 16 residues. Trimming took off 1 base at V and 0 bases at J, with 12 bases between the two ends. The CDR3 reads CASSQGTLLMNTEAFF. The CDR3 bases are TGTGCCAGCAGCCAAGGGACACTTCTCATGAACACTGAAGCTTTCTTT.

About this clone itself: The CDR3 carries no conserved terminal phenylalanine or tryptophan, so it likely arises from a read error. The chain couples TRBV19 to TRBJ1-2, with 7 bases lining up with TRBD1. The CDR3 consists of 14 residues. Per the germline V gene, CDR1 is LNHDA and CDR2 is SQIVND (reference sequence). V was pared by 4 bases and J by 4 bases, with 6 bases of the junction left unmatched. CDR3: CASSRRGPGYGYTL. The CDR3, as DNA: TGTGCCAGTAGTAGGAGGGGGCCGGGCTATGGCTACACCCTC.

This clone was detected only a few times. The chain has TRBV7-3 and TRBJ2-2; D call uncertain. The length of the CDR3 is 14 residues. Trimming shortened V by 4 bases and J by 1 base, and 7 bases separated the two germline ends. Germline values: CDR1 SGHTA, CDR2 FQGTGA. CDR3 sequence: CASSSYVNTGELFF. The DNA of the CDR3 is TGTGCCAGCAGCTCTTATGTGAACACCGGGGAGCTGTTTTTT.